This TCR beta chain was sequenced for a study of blood T cell repertoires in COVID-19. Overall study context: PBMCs, B-cell-depleted T cells, or T cells provided the cDNA or gDNA that made up the material.

V was cut by 9 bases and J by 14 bases, with 17 bases left in between. This CDR3 is 12 amino acids long. Profiled with immunoSEQ multiplex PCR; TCRdb holds only in-frame clones, not every one. The sample has more than 350,000 clones, about 88% seen once. Participants' own reports of clinical history determined their cohort assignment. All exposed participants met a person with COVID-19 within 2 weeks before entering the study. The origin of this receptor is a woman between 18 and 30 years old who had been exposed to COVID-19. The chain recombines TRBV12-3 or TRBV12-4 with TRBJ1-6, with a weak D call TRBD1 (5 bases). The sequenced sample was PBMCs or T cells enriched from blood (not recorded which). CDR3 sequence: CASSEGSITLHF. In DNA, the CDR3 is TGTGCCAGTTCGGAGGGGTCCATCACCCTCCACTTT.